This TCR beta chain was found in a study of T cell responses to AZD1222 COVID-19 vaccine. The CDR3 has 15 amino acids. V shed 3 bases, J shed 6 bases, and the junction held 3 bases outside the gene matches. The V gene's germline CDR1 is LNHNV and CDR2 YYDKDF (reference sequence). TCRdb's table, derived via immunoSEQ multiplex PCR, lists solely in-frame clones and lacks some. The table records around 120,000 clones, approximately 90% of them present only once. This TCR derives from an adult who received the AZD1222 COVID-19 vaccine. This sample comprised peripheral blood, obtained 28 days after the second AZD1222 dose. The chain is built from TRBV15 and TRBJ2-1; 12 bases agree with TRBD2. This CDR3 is CATSSRLAGVNEQFF. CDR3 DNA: TGTGCCACCAGCAGTCGACTAGCGGGAGTCAATGAGCAGTTCTTC.